The 31 T cell receptor beta chains reported below all come from one sample, sequenced in a study of technical replicates of blood from a few donors. Profiled with immunoSEQ multiplex PCR; TCRdb holds only in-frame clones, not every one. The data hold some 62,000 clones, with more than 85% observed a single time. Sample: PBMCs. These receptors all stem from a human donor in good health. Some clones in this sample may be carry-over from other donors' samples.

The V and J genes are TRBV6-5 and TRBJ1-1; 7 bases match TRBD1. Germline V gene sequence: CDR1 MNHEY, CDR2 SVGAGI. Trimming took 5 bases from V and 11 from J; bases not matched to a gene: 8. The CDR3 length is 12 residues. As DNA, the CDR3 is TGTGCCAGCAGTGACAGGGACTGGGGCGCTTTCTTT. Amino acids: CASSDRDWGAFF.

CDR3 DNA sequence: TGTGCCAGCAGCCCCGAGCCGAGCGGCAATGAGCAGTTCTTC. It encodes CASSPEPSGNEQFF. V is TRBV7-7 and J is TRBJ2-1, with TRBD2 as a possible D gene (5 bases). CDR1 is SSHAT and CDR2 is FNYEAQ in the germline V gene (reference sequence). This CDR3 is 14 amino acids long. The V gene lost 5 bases and the J gene lost 6 bases, with 14 bases spanning the gap. Full variable domain (outside the CDR3, taken from reference TRBV7-7 and TRBJ2-1): GAGVSQSPRYKVTKRGQDVTLRCDPISSHATLYWYQQALGQGPEFLTYFNYEAQPDKSGLPSDRFSAERPEGSISTLTIQRTEQRDSAMYRCASSPEPSGNEQFFGPGTRLTVL.

J is TRBJ2-5 and V is TRBV6-1; 10 nucleotides agree with TRBD1. Germline assignment: CDR1 MNHNS and CDR2 SASEGT. The trim removed 1 base at V and 5 bases at J, leaving 4 bases unmatched. This CDR3 is built from 15 residues. CDR3 bases: TGTGCCAGCAGTGAAGGGGGACAGGGGCGGGAGACCCAGTACTTC. Its protein is CASSEGGQGRETQYF.

This chain uses TRBV5-4 with TRBJ2-3; D is possibly TRBD1 (6 bases). V was trimmed by 4 bases and J by 2 bases, leaving 8 bases between them. Germline CDR1 reads SGHNT; CDR2 reads YYREEE (reference sequence). The CDR3 has 13 residues. CDR3 region: CASSRDITDTQYF. The CDR3 nucleotides read TGTGCCAGCAGCCGGGACATCACAGATACGCAGTATTTT.

The chain uses TRBV4-1 and TRBJ1-6; 7 bases map to TRBD1. The CDR3 contains 17 residues. V lost 1 base, J lost 9 bases, and 12 bases stayed unmatched. Germline CDR1 reads MGHRA; CDR2 reads YSYEKL. In DNA form, the CDR3 reads TGCGCCAGCAGCCAAGTTGAAGGGGGCAGGCGCTCTTCACCCCTCCACTTT. It translates to CASSQVEGGRRSSPLHF.

This clone was detected only a few times. This chain links TRBV6-1 with TRBJ1-2, with 8 bases that match TRBD1. Losses at the gene ends were 5 bases for V and 3 bases for J; bases not matched to a gene: 5. The CDR3 is made up of 14 amino acids. Per the germline V gene, CDR1 is MNHNS and CDR2 is SASEGT. CDR3 sequence (DNA): TGTGCCAGCAGTACAGGGGGTGCCGACTATGGCTACACCTTC. Encoded protein: CASSTGGADYGYTF.

The chain employs TRBV28 and TRBJ2-1; 8 bases line up with TRBD2. This CDR3 spans 17 amino acids. Germline V lookup: CDR1 MDHEN, CDR2 SYDVKM. The trim removed 4 bases at V and 4 bases at J, leaving 12 bases unmatched. CDR3 sequence (DNA): TGTGCCAGCAGTTCCCCCGGGGGGGCAGCGTTTTACAATGAGCAGTTCTTC. Translated: CASSSPGGAAFYNEQFF.

This sequence joins TRBV7-7 and TRBJ2-2; 8 positions agree with TRBD1. The trim removed 5 bases at V and 4 bases at J, leaving 0 bases unmatched. This CDR3 contains 13 residues. Germline V gene sequence: CDR1 SSHAT, CDR2 FNYEAQ (reference sequence). CDR3 sequence reads: CASSTGGTGELFF. For the CDR3, the DNA is TGTGCCAGCAGCACAGGGGGCACCGGGGAGCTGTTTTTT.

The rearrangement uses TRBV2 and TRBJ1-5; unclear D gene. CDR3 size: 11 residues. V lost 3 bases and J lost 7, with 4 bases in between. Per the germline V gene, CDR1 is SNHLY and CDR2 is FYNNEI. Written as DNA, the CDR3 is TGTGCCAGCAGTGATCAGCAGCCCCAGCATTTT. It specifies CASSDQQPQHF.

This clone is medium-sized by share. The chain employs TRBV4-1 and TRBJ2-7, with 14 nucleotides matching TRBD2. Germline assignment: CDR1 MGHRA and CDR2 YSYEKL. The CDR3 consists of 20 residues. J was trimmed by 2 bases and V by 0 bases; bases with no gene match: 12. The CDR3 loop is CASSQDAGLAGGKSPYEQYF. The CDR3 bases are TGCGCCAGCAGCCAAGATGCTGGACTAGCGGGGGGTAAGTCCCCCTACGAGCAGTACTTC.

The rearrangement links TRBV6-1 to TRBJ1-5; 7 nucleotides line up with TRBD1. The CDR3 is 15 residues long. The junction had 7 bases not matched to a gene; V was cut back by 3 bases and J by 5 bases. Germline assignment: CDR1 MNHNS and CDR2 SASEGT. The CDR3 spells CASSDRTGWDQPQHF. DNA for the CDR3: TGTGCCAGCAGTGATCGGACAGGCTGGGATCAGCCCCAGCATTTT.

This clone has more than one count but fewer than ten. The V gene is TRBV6-4, the J gene TRBJ2-1; D possibly corresponds to TRBD2 (6 bases). This CDR3 region has 15 residues. Trimming removed 0 bases from V and 2 bases from J, with 8 bases in between. Germline CDR1 reads MRHNA; CDR2 reads SNTAGT. The CDR3 spells CASSDSAGTYNEQFF. In nucleotides, the CDR3 is TGTGCCAGCAGTGACTCGGCGGGAACCTACAATGAGCAGTTCTTC.

The chain joins TRBV4-1 to TRBJ1-3; D call uncertain. This CDR3 region has 16 residues. The V end was cut by 0 bases, the J end by 0 bases, with 9 bases between. Germline values: CDR1 MGHRA, CDR2 YSYEKL. This CDR3 is CASSQDLTVSGNTIYF. The CDR3 DNA is TGCGCCAGCAGCCAAGATCTTACTGTCTCTGGAAACACCATATATTTT.

The chain recombines TRBV5-6 with TRBJ2-7; 11 bases align to TRBD1. CDR3 length equals 16 residues. Germline CDR1 reads SGHDT; CDR2 reads YYEEEE. J gave up 2 bases and V 4 bases, and 8 bases lay outside the gene matches. CDR3 coding DNA: TGTGCCAGCAGCCCGTCGGACAGGGGGCTAACCTACGAGCAGTACTTC. This translates into CASSPSDRGLTYEQYF.

This clone occurred a few times. The chain employs TRBV28 and TRBJ1-3; 7 nucleotides align to TRBD1. The CDR3 runs to 13 residues. Germline loops: CDR1 MDHEN, CDR2 SYDVKM. J lost 5 bases, V lost 6 bases, and 4 bases had no gene match. This chain's CDR3 is CASRQGQRNTIYF. The CDR3 region has the DNA TGTGCCAGCAGACAGGGACAGCGAAACACCATATATTTT. The full variable domain, with the rest looked up from reference TRBV28 and TRBJ1-3, is DVKVTQSSRYLVKRTGEKVFLECVQDMDHENMFWYRQDPGLGLRLIYFSYDVKMKEKGDIPEGYSVSREKKERFSLILESASTNQTSMYLCASRQGQRNTIYFGEGSWLTVV.

The chain is built from TRBV10-2 and TRBJ2-5, with 8 positions matching TRBD2. The CDR3 extends over 15 amino acids. Germline CDR1 is WSHSY and CDR2 is SAAADI. The trim removed 3 bases at V and 1 base at J, leaving 4 bases unmatched. The CDR3 sequence is CASSDVGGAQETQYF. The CDR3 DNA follows: TGCGCCAGCAGTGATGTCGGGGGGGCCCAAGAGACCCAGTACTTC.

The chain uses TRBV4-2 and TRBJ1-1; no clear D gene. Germline assignment: CDR1 LGHNA and CDR2 YNFKEQ. Trimming shortened V by 0 bases and J by 2 bases, and 10 bases separated the two germline ends. The CDR3 consists of 15 residues. The CDR3 sequence is CASSQEWEGNTEAFF. Written as DNA, the CDR3 is TGTGCCAGCAGCCAAGAATGGGAGGGCAACACTGAAGCTTTCTTT.

CDR3 region: CASSRTSGGADEQFF. DNA for the CDR3: TGTGCCAGCAGCCGGACTAGCGGGGGGGCCGATGAGCAGTTCTTC. J is TRBJ2-1 and V is TRBV7-9; 15 bases map to TRBD2. Germline lookup yields CDR1 SEHNR and CDR2 FQNEAQ (reference sequence). There are 15 residues in the CDR3. V shed 5 bases and J 8 bases; nucleotides not matched to a gene: 4.

This clone was seen a few times. The chain combines TRBV7-9 with TRBJ2-6; the match to TRBD1 covers 9 bases. The germline V gene encodes CDR1 SEHNR and CDR2 FQNEAQ (reference sequence). The CDR3 loop spans 16 amino acids. J lost 2 bases, V lost 4 bases, and 3 bases had no gene match. This CDR3 reads CASSSNRGPGANVLTF. CDR3 coding DNA: TGTGCCAGCAGCTCGAACAGGGGGCCTGGGGCCAACGTCCTGACTTTC. The whole variable domain, filled in from reference TRBV7-9 and TRBJ2-6, reads DTGVSQNPRHKITKRGQNVTFRCDPISEHNRLYWYRQTLGQGPEFLTYFQNEAQLEKSRLLSDRFSAERPKGSFSTLEIQRTEQGDSAMYLCASSSNRGPGANVLTFGAGSRLTVL.

This clone was seen only once. The rearrangement joins TRBV9 to TRBJ1-6; D is unclear. Germline values: CDR1 SGDLS, CDR2 YYNGEE. The CDR3 has 14 amino acids. The V gene lost 0 bases and the J gene lost 10 bases, with 11 bases spanning the gap. This chain's CDR3 is CASSVDGEGSPLHF. The CDR3 DNA reads TGTGCCAGCAGCGTAGACGGGGAAGGCTCACCCCTCCACTTT.

The chain has TRBV5-4 and TRBJ2-7; 11 nucleotides agree with TRBD2. The CDR3 spans 16 residues. With V trimmed by 2 bases and J by 2 bases, 6 bases remained unmatched. Germline assignment: CDR1 SGHNT and CDR2 YYREEE (reference sequence). CDR3 region: CASSLIAGGPTYEQYF. The CDR3 coding sequence is TGTGCCAGCAGCTTAATAGCGGGAGGGCCCACCTACGAGCAGTACTTC.

The chain uses TRBV29-1 and TRBJ2-1; 14 bases align to TRBD2. The CDR3 totals 14 residues. J lost 8 bases, V lost 3 bases, and 3 bases had no gene match. The germline V gene has CDR1 SQVTM and CDR2 ANQGSEA. DNA for the CDR3: TGCAGCGTTGAGGGACTAGCGGGGGAGCATGAGCAGTTCTTC. Amino acids: CSVEGLAGEHEQFF.

The V gene is TRBV19, the J gene TRBJ1-2; D is perhaps TRBD1 (6 bases). Trimming took 5 bases from V and 8 from J, leaving 15 bases between them. The CDR3 totals 13 residues. Germline V CDR1 and CDR2: LNHDA, SQIVND (reference sequence). The CDR3 region is CASSVRTAGGYTF. The CDR3 coding sequence is TGTGCCAGTAGTGTCCGGACAGCGGGGGGCTACACCTTC. Together with reference TRBV19 and TRBJ1-2, the CDR3 gives the full variable domain: DGGITQSPKYLFRKEGQNVTLSCEQNLNHDAMYWYRQDPGQGLRLIYYSQIVNDFQKGDIAEGYSVSREKKESFPLTVTSAQKNPTAFYLCASSVRTAGGYTFGSGTRLTVV.

The rearrangement joins TRBV28 to TRBJ2-1, with 8 positions matching TRBD1. This CDR3 comprises 16 residues. Looked up from germline, CDR1 is MDHEN and CDR2 is SYDVKM. The junction had 6 bases not matched to a gene; V was cut back by 3 bases and J by 2 bases. The CDR3 bases are TGTGCCAGCAGTTTCGTAAGACAGGGGCCCTACAATGAGCAGTTCTTC. Translated, it gives CASSFVRQGPYNEQFF.

This chain connects TRBV2 to TRBJ1-4; D might be TRBD1 (5 bases). Trimming took off 0 bases at V and 8 bases at J, with 10 bases between the two ends. CDR3 length: 14 residues. Germline CDR1 reads SNHLY; CDR2 reads FYNNEI. CDR3 DNA sequence: TGTGCCAGCAGTGAAGCGCTTCAGGGCGAAAAACTGTTTTTT. Protein: CASSEALQGEKLFF.

V gene TRBV30 combines with J gene TRBJ1-2; no reliable D call. The CDR3 spans 12 residues. The V end lost 4 bases, the J end lost 2 bases, and 8 bases lay between the germline ends. CDR1 is GTSNPN, CDR2 SVGIG, per germline (reference sequence). The CDR3 DNA reads TGTGCCTGGACCCCCGTAAACTATGGCTACACCTTC. Translation gives CAWTPVNYGYTF.

The CDR3 spells CASRGEPGQGALNTEAFF. CDR3 coding DNA: TGTGCCAGCAGAGGGGAACCGGGACAGGGGGCATTGAACACTGAAGCTTTCTTT. This chain joins TRBV28 and TRBJ1-1, with 12 bases aligning to TRBD1. Germline V gene lookup returns CDR1 MDHEN and CDR2 SYDVKM. J was trimmed by 0 bases and V by 6 bases; bases with no gene match: 11. The CDR3 length is 18 residues.

The chain employs TRBV6-1 and TRBJ2-7, with TRBD1 matching 10 bases. The germline CDR1 and CDR2 sequences are MNHNS and SASEGT. This CDR3 contains 15 residues. The trim removed 6 bases at V and 7 bases at J, leaving 12 bases unmatched. CDR3: CASSPRDRGFEEQYF. CDR3 coding DNA: TGTGCCAGCAGCCCCAGGGACAGGGGTTTCGAAGAGCAGTACTTC.

The chain carries TRBV5-1 and TRBJ2-1; D not certain. The CDR3 extends over 14 amino acids. Germline assignment: CDR1 SGHRS and CDR2 YFSETQ. Deletions cut 4 bases from V and 2 bases from J, with 10 bases between. The CDR3 is CASSSLETYNEQFF. DNA of the CDR3: TGCGCCAGCAGCAGTCTAGAAACCTACAATGAGCAGTTCTTC.

The V gene is TRBV6-5, the J gene TRBJ2-1, with 7 bases identical to TRBD1. The CDR3 consists of 13 residues. The junction had 7 bases not matched to a gene; V was cut back by 7 bases and J by 7 bases. CDR1 and CDR2 from the germline V gene are MNHEY and SVGAGI. The CDR3: CASTRQGQNEQFF. DNA for the CDR3: TGTGCCAGCACCCGACAGGGACAAAATGAGCAGTTCTTC.

The rearrangement links TRBV5-1 to TRBJ2-2; TRBD1 aligns across 7 bases. The CDR3 extends over 14 amino acids. Germline V gene lookup returns CDR1 SGHRS and CDR2 YFSETQ. Trimming took 4 bases from V and 4 from J; bases not matched to a gene: 4. The chain's CDR3 is CASSPGQTTGELFF. The CDR3, as DNA: TGCGCCAGCAGCCCGGGACAGACCACCGGGGAGCTGTTTTTT.